This T cell receptor (beta chain) was found in a study of shared clonotypes between healthy human individuals. Study conclusions and caveats: Researchers found naive subsets generally carried larger estimated richness than memory subsets. The naive CD4 repertoires of a handful of donors were compared, and approximately 5% of clonotypes were shared.

In the case of this clone: The target antigen is unknown.

Donors were Caucasian adults residing in Nashville, Tennessee, USA. The germline V and J ends were trimmed by 6 bases and 2 bases, with 15 bases remaining between them. The CDR3 is 15 amino acids. The germline V gene has CDR1 ENHRY and CDR2 SYGVKD. Source study methods: Because ImmunoSEQ provided only junction sequences with no quality scores, the filtering differed. TCRdb's copy holds only in-frame clones and misses some; the assay was immunoSEQ multiplex PCR. D and trimming were read from the DNA, whereas the V and J calls and clone size are those reported in that table. The data contain about 1 million clones, about 75% of them seen just once; the ten biggest clones take up roughly 1.5%.

This receptor was obtained from a man between 18 and 29 years old in good health. The sample consisted of memory CD4+ T cells sorted from blood. Subset meaning: CD45RA-negative fraction. The chain employs TRBV10-3 and TRBJ2-3; D might be TRBD1 or TRBD2, each matching 6 bases. The DNA for the CDR3 is TGTGCCATCAGGGGGGGCCTGGCGAACACAGATACGCAGTATTTT. As protein: CAIRGGLANTDTQYF.